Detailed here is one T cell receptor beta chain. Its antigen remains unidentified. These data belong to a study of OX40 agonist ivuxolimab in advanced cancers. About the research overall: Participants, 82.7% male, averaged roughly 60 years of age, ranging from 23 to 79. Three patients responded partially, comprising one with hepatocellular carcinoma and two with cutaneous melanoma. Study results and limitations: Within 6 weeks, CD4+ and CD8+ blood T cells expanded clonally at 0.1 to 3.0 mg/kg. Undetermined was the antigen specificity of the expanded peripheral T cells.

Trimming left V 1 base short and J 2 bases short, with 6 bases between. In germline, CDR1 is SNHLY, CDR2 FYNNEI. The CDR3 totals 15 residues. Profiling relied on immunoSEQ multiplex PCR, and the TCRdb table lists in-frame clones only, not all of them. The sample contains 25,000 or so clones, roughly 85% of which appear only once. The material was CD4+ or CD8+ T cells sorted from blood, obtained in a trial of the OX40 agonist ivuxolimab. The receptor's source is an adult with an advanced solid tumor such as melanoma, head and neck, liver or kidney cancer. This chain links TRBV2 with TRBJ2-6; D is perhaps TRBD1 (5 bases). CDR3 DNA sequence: TGTGCCAGCAGTGAAGGCAGGGCTGGGGCCAACGTCCTGACTTTC. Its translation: CASSEGRAGANVLTF.